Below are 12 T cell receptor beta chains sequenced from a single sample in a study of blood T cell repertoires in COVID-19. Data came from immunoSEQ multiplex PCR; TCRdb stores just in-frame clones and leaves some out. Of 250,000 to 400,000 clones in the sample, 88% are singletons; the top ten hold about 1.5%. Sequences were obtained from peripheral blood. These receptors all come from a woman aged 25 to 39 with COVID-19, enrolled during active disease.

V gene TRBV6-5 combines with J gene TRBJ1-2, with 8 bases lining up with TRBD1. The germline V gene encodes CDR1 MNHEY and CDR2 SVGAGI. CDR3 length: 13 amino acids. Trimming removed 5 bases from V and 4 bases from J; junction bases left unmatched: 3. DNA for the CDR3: TGTGCCAGCAGTCCCAGGGGGCCCTATGGCTACACCTTC. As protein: CASSPRGPYGYTF.

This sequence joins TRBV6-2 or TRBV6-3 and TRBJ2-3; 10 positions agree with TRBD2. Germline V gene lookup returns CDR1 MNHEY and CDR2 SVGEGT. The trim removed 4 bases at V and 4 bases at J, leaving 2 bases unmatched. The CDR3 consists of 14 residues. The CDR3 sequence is CASSWGTSADTQYF. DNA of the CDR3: TGTGCCAGCAGTTGGGGGACTAGCGCAGATACGCAGTATTTT.

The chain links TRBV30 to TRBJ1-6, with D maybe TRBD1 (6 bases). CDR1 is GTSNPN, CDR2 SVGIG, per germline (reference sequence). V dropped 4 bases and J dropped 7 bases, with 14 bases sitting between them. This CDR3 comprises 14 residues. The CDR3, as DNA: TGTGCCTGGAAATTGAGGGGGTGGAATTCACCCCTCCACTTT. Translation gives CAWKLRGWNSPLHF.

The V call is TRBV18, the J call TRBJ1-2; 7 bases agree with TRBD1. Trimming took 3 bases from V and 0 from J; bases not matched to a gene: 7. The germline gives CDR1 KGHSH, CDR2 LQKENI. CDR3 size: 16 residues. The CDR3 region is CASSPGQDRPNYGYTF. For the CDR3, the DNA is TGTGCCAGCTCACCGGGCCAGGACAGGCCTAACTATGGCTACACCTTC. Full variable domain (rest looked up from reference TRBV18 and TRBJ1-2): NAGVMQNPRHLVRRRGQEARLRCSPMKGHSHVYWYRQLPEEGLKFMVYLQKENIIDESGMPKERFSAEFPKEGPSILRIQQVVRGDSAAYFCASSPGQDRPNYGYTFGSGTRLTVV.

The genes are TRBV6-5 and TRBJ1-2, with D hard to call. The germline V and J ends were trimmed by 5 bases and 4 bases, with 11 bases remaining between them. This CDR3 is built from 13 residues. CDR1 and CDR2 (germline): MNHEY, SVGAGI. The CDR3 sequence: CASSPLSVYGYTF. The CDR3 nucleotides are TGTGCCAGCAGTCCCCTCTCCGTCTATGGCTACACCTTC.

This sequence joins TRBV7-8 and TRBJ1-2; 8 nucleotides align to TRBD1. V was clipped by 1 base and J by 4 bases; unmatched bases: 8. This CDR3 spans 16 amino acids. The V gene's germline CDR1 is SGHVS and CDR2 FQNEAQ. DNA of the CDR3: TGTGCCAGCAGCTTAGGGTCAGGGGGCTTTAGCTATGGCTACACCTTC. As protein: CASSLGSGGFSYGYTF.

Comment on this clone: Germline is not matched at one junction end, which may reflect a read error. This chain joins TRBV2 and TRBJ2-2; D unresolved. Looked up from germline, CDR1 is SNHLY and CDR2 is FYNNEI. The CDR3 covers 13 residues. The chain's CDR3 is CASREDESGELFF. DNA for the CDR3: TGTGCCAGCAGGGAAGATGAGTCCGGGGAGCTGTTTTTT.

The CDR3 sequence: CASSPGQGDTDTQYF. The CDR3, as DNA: TGTGCCAGCAGCCCCGGACAGGGGGACACAGATACGCAGTATTTT. The J gene is TRBJ2-3, the V gene TRBV3-1 (or the pseudogene TRBV3-2); 10 nucleotides agree with TRBD1. With 4 bases clipped from V and 2 bases from J, the junction kept 3 bases outside the gene matches. The CDR3 runs 15 residues. Germline lookup yields CDR1 LGHDT and CDR2 YNNKEL (reference sequence).

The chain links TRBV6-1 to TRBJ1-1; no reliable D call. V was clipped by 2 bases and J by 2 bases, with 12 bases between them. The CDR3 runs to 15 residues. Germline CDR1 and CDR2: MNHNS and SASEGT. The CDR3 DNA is TGTGCCAGCAGTGAACTGTCCGGGGTAAACACTGAAGCTTTCTTT. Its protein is CASSELSGVNTEAFF.

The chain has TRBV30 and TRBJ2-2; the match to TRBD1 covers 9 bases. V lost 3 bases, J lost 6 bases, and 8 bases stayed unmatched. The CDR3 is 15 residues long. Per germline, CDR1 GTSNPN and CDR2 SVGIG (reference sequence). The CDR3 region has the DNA TGTGCCTGGAGCCCCCGGGACAGGGTTTCCGGGGAGCTGTTTTTT. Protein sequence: CAWSPRDRVSGELFF.

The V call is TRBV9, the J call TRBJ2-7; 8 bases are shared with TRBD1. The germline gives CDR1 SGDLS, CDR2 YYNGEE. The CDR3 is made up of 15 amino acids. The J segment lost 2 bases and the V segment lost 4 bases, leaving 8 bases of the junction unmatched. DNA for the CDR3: TGTGCCAGCAGCTATCAGACAGGGGCTCCCTACGAGCAGTACGTC. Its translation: CASSYQTGAPYEQYV.

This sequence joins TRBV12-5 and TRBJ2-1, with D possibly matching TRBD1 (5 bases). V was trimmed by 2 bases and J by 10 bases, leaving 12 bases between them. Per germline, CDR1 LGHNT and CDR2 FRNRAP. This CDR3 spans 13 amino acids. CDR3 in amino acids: CASGLPLAGEQFF. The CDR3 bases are TGTGCTAGTGGTTTGCCTTTAGCAGGGGAGCAGTTCTTC.